This paragraph covers one TCR beta chain sequence. What it recognizes is unknown. The germline V gene encodes CDR1 SEHNR and CDR2 FQNEAQ (reference sequence). This CDR3 is built from 14 residues. Trimming pared 11 bases from V and 0 bases from J, leaving 16 bases between. This entry belongs to a study of T cell responses to AZD1222 COVID-19 vaccine. Points from the study as a whole: Elevations in Spike-specific TCR breadth and depth followed administration of two AZD1222 doses.

The method was immunoSEQ multiplex PCR; TCRdb's version includes in-frame clones alone and lacks a portion of them. Seen here are over 150,000 clones, about nine tenths observed once, and the top ten hold roughly 1.6%. This chain joins TRBV7-9 and TRBJ1-2; possible D gene TRBD1, 6 bases. The material was peripheral blood, obtained on day 0 of AZD1222 vaccination. This clonotype was sampled from an adult in good health. This CDR3 reads CAAGVRRANYGYTF. DNA for the CDR3: TGTGCCGCAGGGGTGCGCAGGGCTAACTATGGCTACACCTTC.